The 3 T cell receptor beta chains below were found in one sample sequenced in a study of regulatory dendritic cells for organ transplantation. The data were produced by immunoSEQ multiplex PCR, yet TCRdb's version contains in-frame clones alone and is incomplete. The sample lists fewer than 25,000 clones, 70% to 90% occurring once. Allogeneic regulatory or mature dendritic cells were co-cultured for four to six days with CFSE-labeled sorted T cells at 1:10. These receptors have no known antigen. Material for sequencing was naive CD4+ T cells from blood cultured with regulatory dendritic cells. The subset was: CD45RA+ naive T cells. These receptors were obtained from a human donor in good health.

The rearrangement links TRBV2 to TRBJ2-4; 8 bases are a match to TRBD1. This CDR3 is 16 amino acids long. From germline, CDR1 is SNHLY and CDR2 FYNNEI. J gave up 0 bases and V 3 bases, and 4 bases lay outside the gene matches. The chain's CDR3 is CASSDRTGLAKNIQYF. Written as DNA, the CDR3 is TGTGCCAGCAGTGATAGGACAGGGCTAGCCAAAAACATTCAGTACTTC.

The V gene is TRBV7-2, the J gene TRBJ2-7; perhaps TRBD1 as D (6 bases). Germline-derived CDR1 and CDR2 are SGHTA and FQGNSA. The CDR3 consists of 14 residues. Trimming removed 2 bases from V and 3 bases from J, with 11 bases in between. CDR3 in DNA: TGTGCCAGCAGCTTAACAGGGTCAGGCTACGAGCAGTACTTC. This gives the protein CASSLTGSGYEQYF.

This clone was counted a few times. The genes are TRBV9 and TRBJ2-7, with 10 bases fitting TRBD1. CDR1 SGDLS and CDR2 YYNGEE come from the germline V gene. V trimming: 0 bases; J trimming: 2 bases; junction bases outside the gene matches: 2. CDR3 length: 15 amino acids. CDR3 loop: CASSVGTGGTYEQYF. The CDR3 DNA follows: TGTGCCAGCAGCGTAGGGACAGGGGGGACCTACGAGCAGTACTTC. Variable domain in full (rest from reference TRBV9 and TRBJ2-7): DSGVTQTPKHLITATGQRVTLRCSPRSGDLSVYWYQQSLDQGLQFLIQYYNGEERAKGNILERFSAQQFPDLHSELNLSSLELGDSALYFCASSVGTGGTYEQYFGPGTRLTVT.